A selection of T cell receptor beta chains follows, all from one sample in a study of spatial heterogeneity in lung cancer. TCRdb re-called the 5' RACE reads with MiXCR, one entry per CDR3 protein. The sample lists some 70,000 distinct CDR3 sequences, 13% seen once, with over 5.5% in the top ten. The sequencing used PBMCs, collected at surgery. These receptors all stem from a male donor with early-stage non-small cell lung cancer. Both conserved end residues are part of each CDR3.

j_call: TRBJ1-5; v_call: TRBV12-3/TRBV12-4; cdr3_aa: CASSANRQPQHF
j_call: TRBJ2-1; v_call: TRBV20-1; cdr3_aa: CSASGSGYNEQFF
j_call: TRBJ1-1; v_call: TRBV7-6; cdr3_aa: CASSLVGQKNTEALF
j_call: TRBJ1-5; v_call: TRBV12-3/TRBV12-4; cdr3_aa: CASKRDVQPQHF
j_call: TRBJ1-3; v_call: TRBV20-1; cdr3_aa: CSARQRGNTIYF
j_call: TRBJ1-4; v_call: TRBV29-1; cdr3_aa: CSIQGGVQPEKLFF
j_call: TRBJ1-3; v_call: TRBV29-1; cdr3_aa: CSVEDGGNTIYF
j_call: TRBJ2-3; v_call: TRBV7-9; cdr3_aa: CASSIQGLADTQYF
j_call: TRBJ2-7; v_call: TRBV3-1; cdr3_aa: CASSIRGDYEQYF
j_call: TRBJ2-7; v_call: TRBV7-2; cdr3_aa: CASSLGQGAVIF
j_call: TRBJ2-7; v_call: TRBV19; cdr3_aa: CASSIELGYPKQYF
j_call: TRBJ2-7; v_call: TRBV6-1; cdr3_aa: CASSPSRDGGNYEQYF
j_call: TRBJ2-3; v_call: TRBV7-8; cdr3_aa: CASTDTQYF
j_call: TRBJ1-1; v_call: TRBV29-1; cdr3_aa: CSAAEGTNTEAFF
j_call: TRBJ1-1; v_call: TRBV5-4; cdr3_aa: CASSLGQQTAFF
j_call: TRBJ1-2; v_call: TRBV27; cdr3_aa: CASSLDRATPNYGYTF
j_call: TRBJ2-7; v_call: TRBV4-1; cdr3_aa: CASSQDFPGDSSYEQYF
j_call: TRBJ1-6; v_call: TRBV7-2; cdr3_aa: CASSFRAGSSPLHF
j_call: TRBJ1-1; v_call: TRBV15; cdr3_aa: CATSRGLEQATRAFF
j_call: TRBJ1-6; v_call: TRBV9; cdr3_aa: CASSGRADRESSYNSPLHF
j_call: TRBJ2-1; v_call: TRBV5-1; cdr3_aa: CASSLLLASNEQFF
j_call: TRBJ1-1; v_call: TRBV6-5; cdr3_aa: CASRLSGLMNTEAFF
j_call: TRBJ1-1; v_call: TRBV9; cdr3_aa: CASSVGTEKAFF
j_call: TRBJ1-5; v_call: TRBV12-3/TRBV12-4; cdr3_aa: CASRSTGNQPQHF
j_call: TRBJ2-3; v_call: TRBV7-8; cdr3_aa: CASSSAGQATDTQYF
j_call: TRBJ2-5; v_call: TRBV18; cdr3_aa: CASSPQGQETQYF
j_call: TRBJ2-2; v_call: TRBV12-3/TRBV12-4; cdr3_aa: CASSKTSFTGELFF
j_call: TRBJ2-1; v_call: TRBV15; cdr3_aa: CATSSRTSGRQDEQFF
j_call: TRBJ2-2; v_call: TRBV24-1; cdr3_aa: CATSDRSQGGTGELFF
j_call: TRBJ1-1; v_call: TRBV7-9; cdr3_aa: CASSLSQGHTEAFF
j_call: TRBJ2-3; v_call: TRBV4-1; cdr3_aa: CASSQVPVKSRLTDTQYF
j_call: TRBJ2-3; v_call: TRBV18; cdr3_aa: CASSPNGWDTQYF
j_call: TRBJ2-3; v_call: TRBV5-5; cdr3_aa: CASSLLSSESTDTQYF